These 6 T cell receptor beta chains share one sample of origin, sequenced in a study of T cells in lung cancer brain metastases. Libraries were prepared by immunoSEQ multiplex PCR; TCRdb keeps only in-frame clonotypes and omits some of them. The data hold thousands of clones, with 70% to 90% observed a single time. The sequenced material came from tumor tissue from the primary lung tumor. These receptor sequences come from a woman aged 45 to 65 with non-small cell lung cancer.

V is TRBV7-2 and J is TRBJ1-2, with D possibly TRBD1 on 5 matching bases. With 5 bases removed from V and 4 bases from J, the gap between germline ends came to 14 bases. The V gene's germline CDR1 is SGHTA and CDR2 FQGNSA. The CDR3 spans 14 residues. As DNA, the CDR3 is TGTGCCAGCAGCGGGGACCAGAACGGCTATGGCTACACCTTC. The encoded protein is CASSGDQNGYGYTF.

Points on this clone: A junction end diverges from the germline sequence, so it may reflect a read error. CDR3 nucleotide sequence: TGTGCCAGCAGTTTCGTCACGGGGAACTCTGAAGCTTTCTTT. As protein: CASSFVTGNSEAFF. V is TRBV27 and J is TRBJ1-1; D unresolved. Germline loops: CDR1 MNHEY, CDR2 SMNVEV (reference sequence). The CDR3 is 14 amino acids.

The rearrangement links TRBV27 to TRBJ1-2; D unresolved. V was shortened by 2 bases and J by 6 bases, with 16 bases between the two germline ends. Germline assignment: CDR1 MNHEY and CDR2 SMNVEV (reference sequence). This CDR3 spans 15 amino acids. CDR3 in DNA: TGTGCCAGCAGTTTACAAGTAACCCCTCCAAATGGCTACACCTTC. Translation gives CASSLQVTPPNGYTF.

The chain has TRBV13 and TRBJ2-3, with 8 bases fitting TRBD1. Germline V gene sequence: CDR1 PRHDT, CDR2 FYEKMQ (reference sequence). CDR3 size: 14 residues. J was trimmed by 0 bases and V by 5 bases; bases with no gene match: 1. CDR3 sequence reads: CASSNRGSTDTQYF. Here the CDR3 DNA reads TGTGCCAGCAGCAACAGGGGGAGCACAGATACGCAGTATTTT.

The rearrangement joins TRBV6-5 to TRBJ1-2; no firm D call. V gave up 4 bases and J gave up 4 bases, with 19 bases separating them. This CDR3 is built from 16 residues. In germline, CDR1 is MNHEY, CDR2 SVGAGI. The CDR3 nucleotides read TGTGCCAGCAGTTTTTTGCCTATGCGAAAGACCTATGGCTACACCTTC. Its protein product is CASSFLPMRKTYGYTF.

The chain links TRBV11-3 to TRBJ2-5; a possible D gene is TRBD2 (6 bases). This CDR3 region has 15 residues. CDR1 and CDR2 from the germline V gene are SGHNT and YENEEA. V was cut by 5 bases and J by 1 base, with 14 bases left in between. The CDR3 region has the DNA TGTGCCAGCAGCCGAGACACTAGCAGCCAAGAGACCCAGTACTTC. Translation gives CASSRDTSSQETQYF.